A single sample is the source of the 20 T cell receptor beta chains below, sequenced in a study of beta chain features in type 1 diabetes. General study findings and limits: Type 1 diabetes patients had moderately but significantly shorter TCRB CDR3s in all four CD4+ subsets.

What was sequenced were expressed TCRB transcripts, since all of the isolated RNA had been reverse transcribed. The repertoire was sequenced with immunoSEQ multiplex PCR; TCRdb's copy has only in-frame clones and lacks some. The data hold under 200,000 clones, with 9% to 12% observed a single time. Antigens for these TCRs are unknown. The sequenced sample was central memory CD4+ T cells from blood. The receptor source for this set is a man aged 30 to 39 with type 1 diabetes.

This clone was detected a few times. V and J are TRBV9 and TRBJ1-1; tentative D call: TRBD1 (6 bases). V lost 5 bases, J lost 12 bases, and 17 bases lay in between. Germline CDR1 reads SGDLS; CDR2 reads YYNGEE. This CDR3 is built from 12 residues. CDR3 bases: TGTGCCAGCAGGAAAGTACAGGGTGGTACTTTCTTT. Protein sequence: CASRKVQGGTFF. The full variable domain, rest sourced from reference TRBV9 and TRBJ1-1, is DSGVTQTPKHLITATGQRVTLRCSPRSGDLSVYWYQQSLDQGLQFLIQYYNGEERAKGNILERFSAQQFPDLHSELNLSSLELGDSALYFCASRKVQGGTFFGQGTRLTVV.

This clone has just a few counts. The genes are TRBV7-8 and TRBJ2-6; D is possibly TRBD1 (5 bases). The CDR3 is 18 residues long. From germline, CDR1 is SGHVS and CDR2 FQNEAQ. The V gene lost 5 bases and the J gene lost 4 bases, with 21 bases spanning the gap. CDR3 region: CASSSYRQLGKGANVLTF. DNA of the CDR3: TGTGCCAGCAGCAGTTACAGGCAACTGGGGAAGGGGGCCAACGTCCTGACTTTC.

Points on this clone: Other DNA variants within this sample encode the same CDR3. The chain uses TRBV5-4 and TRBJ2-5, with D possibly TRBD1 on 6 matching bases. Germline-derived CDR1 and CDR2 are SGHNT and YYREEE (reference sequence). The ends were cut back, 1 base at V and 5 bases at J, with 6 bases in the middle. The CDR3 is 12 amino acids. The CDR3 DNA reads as TGTGCCAGCAGCTTGACAGGGGAGACCCAGTACTTC. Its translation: CASSLTGETQYF.

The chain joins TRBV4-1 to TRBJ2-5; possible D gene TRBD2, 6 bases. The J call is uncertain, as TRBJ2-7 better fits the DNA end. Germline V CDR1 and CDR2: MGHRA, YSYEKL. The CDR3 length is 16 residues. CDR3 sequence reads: CASSRYGGKSSYEQYF. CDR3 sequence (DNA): TGCGCCAGCAGCCGATACGGCGGGAAGAGCTCCTACGAGCAGTACTTC.

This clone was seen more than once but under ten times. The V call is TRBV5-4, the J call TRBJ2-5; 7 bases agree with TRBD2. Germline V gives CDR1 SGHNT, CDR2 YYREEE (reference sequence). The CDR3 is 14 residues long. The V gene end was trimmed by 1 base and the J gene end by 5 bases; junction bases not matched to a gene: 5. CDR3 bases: TGTGCCAGCAGCTTGATTTTCGGGGGGGAGACCCAGTACTTC. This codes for CASSLIFGGETQYF. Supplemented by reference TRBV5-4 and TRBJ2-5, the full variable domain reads ETGVTQSPTHLIKTRGQQVTLRCSSQSGHNTVSWYQQALGQGPQFIFQYYREEENGRGNFPPRFSGLQFPNYSSELNVNALELDDSALYLCASSLIFGGETQYFGPGTRLLVL.

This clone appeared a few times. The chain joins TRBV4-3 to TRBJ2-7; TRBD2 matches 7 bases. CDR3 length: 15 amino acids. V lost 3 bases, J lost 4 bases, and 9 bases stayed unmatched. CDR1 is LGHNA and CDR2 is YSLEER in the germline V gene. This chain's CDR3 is CASSQGPGEGYEQYF. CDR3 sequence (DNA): TGCGCCAGCAGCCAGGGGCCGGGGGAGGGGTACGAGCAGTACTTC.

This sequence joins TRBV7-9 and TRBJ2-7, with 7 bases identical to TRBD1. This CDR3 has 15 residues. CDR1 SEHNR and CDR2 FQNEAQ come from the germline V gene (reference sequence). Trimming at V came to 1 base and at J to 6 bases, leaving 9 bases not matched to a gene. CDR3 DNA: TGTGCCAGCAGCTTAGGGGTTGACAGGGCGGCCGAGCAGTACTTC. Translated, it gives CASSLGVDRAAEQYF. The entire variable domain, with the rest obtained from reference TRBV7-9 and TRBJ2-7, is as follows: DTGVSQNPRHKITKRGQNVTFRCDPISEHNRLYWYRQTLGQGPEFLTYFQNEAQLEKSRLLSDRFSAERPKGSFSTLEIQRTEQGDSAMYLCASSLGVDRAAEQYFGPGTRLTVT.

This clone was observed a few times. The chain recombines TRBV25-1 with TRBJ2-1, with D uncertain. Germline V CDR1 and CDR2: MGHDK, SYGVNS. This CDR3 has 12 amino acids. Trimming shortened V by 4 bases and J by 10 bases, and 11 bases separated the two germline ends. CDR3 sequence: CASSAQLPEQFF. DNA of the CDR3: TGTGCCAGCAGTGCTCAACTACCCGAGCAGTTCTTC.

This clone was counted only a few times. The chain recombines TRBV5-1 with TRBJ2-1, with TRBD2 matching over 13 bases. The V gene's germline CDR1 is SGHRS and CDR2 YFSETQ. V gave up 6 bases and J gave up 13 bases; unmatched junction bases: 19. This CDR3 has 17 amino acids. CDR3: CASKGQGRGLAGARQFF. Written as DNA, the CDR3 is TGCGCCAGCAAAGGACAGGGGCGAGGACTAGCGGGAGCCCGCCAGTTCTTC.

In DNA form, the CDR3 reads TGTGCCAGCAGCTTACAAGGACTAGCGAACAATGAGCAGTTCTTC. Its translation: CASSLQGLANNEQFF. The chain links TRBV7-8 to TRBJ2-1; TRBD2 matches at 9 bases. V shed 2 bases and J 5 bases; nucleotides not matched to a gene: 4. CDR1 SGHVS and CDR2 FQNEAQ come from the germline V gene. The CDR3 spans 15 residues.

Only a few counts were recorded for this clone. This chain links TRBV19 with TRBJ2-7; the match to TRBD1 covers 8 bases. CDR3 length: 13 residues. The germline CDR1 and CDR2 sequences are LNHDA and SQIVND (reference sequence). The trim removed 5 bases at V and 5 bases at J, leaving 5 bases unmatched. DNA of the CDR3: TGTGCCAGTAGTGGACAGGGAGACCACGAGCAGTACTTC. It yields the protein CASSGQGDHEQYF.

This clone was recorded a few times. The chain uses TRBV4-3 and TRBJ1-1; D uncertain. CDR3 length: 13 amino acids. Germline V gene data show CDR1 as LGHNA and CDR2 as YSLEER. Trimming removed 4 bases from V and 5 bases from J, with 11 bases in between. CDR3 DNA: TGCGCCAGCAGCCCGTCGAGGGCTACTGAAGCTTTCTTT. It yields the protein CASSPSRATEAFF.

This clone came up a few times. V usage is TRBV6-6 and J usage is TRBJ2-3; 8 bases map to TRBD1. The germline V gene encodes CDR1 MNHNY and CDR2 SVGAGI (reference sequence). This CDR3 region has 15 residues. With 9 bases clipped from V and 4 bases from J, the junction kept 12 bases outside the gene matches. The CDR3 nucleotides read TGTGCCAGTAAAGACCGGGACAGGACCCCAGATACGCAGTATTTT. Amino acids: CASKDRDRTPDTQYF.

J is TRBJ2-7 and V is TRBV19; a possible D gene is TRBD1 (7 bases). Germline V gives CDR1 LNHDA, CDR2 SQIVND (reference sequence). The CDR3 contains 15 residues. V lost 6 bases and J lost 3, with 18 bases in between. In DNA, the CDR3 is TGTGCCAGTAGATGGAGGGGTCAGGGGGACTACGAGCAGTACTTC. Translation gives CASRWRGQGDYEQYF.

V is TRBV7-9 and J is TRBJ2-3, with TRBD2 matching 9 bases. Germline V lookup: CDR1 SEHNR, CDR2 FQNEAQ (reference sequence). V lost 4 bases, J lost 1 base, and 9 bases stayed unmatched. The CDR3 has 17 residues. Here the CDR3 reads CASSSTLGLAGTDTQYF. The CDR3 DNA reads TGTGCCAGCAGCTCTACTCTGGGACTAGCTGGCACAGATACGCAGTATTTT.

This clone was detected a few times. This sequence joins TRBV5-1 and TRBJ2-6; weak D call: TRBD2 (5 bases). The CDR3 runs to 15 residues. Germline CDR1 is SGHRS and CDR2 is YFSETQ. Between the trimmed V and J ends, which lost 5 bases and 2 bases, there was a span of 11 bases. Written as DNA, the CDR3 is TGCGCCAGCAGGCCGTCCGGGACTGGGGCCAACGTCCTGACTTTC. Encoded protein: CASRPSGTGANVLTF.

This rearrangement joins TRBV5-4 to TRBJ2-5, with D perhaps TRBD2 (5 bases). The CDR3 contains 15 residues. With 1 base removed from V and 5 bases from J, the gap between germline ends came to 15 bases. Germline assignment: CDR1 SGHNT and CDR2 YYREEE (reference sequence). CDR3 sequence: CASSLSPGESETQYF. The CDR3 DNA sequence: TGTGCCAGCAGCTTGTCCCCTGGGGAGTCGGAGACCCAGTACTTC.

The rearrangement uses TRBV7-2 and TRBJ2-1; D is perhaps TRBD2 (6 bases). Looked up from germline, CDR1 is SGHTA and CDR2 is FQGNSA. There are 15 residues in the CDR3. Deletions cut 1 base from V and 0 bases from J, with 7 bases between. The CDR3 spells CASSLGRASYNEQFF. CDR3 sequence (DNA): TGTGCCAGCAGCTTAGGGAGGGCCTCCTACAATGAGCAGTTCTTC. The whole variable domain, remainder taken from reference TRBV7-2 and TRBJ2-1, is GAGVSQSPSNKVTEKGKDVELRCDPISGHTALYWYRQSLGQGLEFLIYFQGNSAPDKSGLPSDRFSAERTGGSVSTLTIQRTQQEDSAVYLCASSLGRASYNEQFFGPGTRLTVL.

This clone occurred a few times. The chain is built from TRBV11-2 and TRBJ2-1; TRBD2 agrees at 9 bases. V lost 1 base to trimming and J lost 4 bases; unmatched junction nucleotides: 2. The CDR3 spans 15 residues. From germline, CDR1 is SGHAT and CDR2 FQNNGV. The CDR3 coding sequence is TGTGCCAGCAGCTTAGCGACTAGCGGTTACAATGAGCAGTTCTTC. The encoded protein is CASSLATSGYNEQFF.

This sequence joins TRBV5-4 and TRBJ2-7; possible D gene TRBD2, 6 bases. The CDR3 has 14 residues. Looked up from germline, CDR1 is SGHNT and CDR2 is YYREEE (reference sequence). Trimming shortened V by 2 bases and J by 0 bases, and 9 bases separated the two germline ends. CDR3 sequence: CASSLLADSYEQYF. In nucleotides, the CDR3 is TGTGCCAGCAGCTTATTAGCGGACTCCTACGAGCAGTACTTC. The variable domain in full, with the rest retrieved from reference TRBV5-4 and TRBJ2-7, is ETGVTQSPTHLIKTRGQQVTLRCSSQSGHNTVSWYQQALGQGPQFIFQYYREEENGRGNFPPRFSGLQFPNYSSELNVNALELDDSALYLCASSLLADSYEQYFGPGTRLTVT.